This TCR beta chain originates from a study of blood T cell repertoires in COVID-19. Study summary: Samples taken during acute and convalescent COVID-19 were collected in the United States, Italy and Spain. T cells, B-cell-depleted T cells, or PBMCs supplied cDNA or gDNA.

As handled by the study authors: The authors estimated nucleated cell counts from reference gene primer amplification. The repertoire was sequenced with immunoSEQ multiplex PCR; TCRdb's copy has only in-frame clones and lacks some. V and J calls and clone size come straight from that table; D and trimming were deduced from the DNA. Of around 30,000 clones detected, around 90% appear once; the ten largest clones hold less than 15%. This CDR3 is built from 15 residues. In germline, CDR1 is LNHDA, CDR2 SQIVND (reference sequence). Trimming left V 3 bases short and J 4 bases short, with 13 bases between.

The chain employs TRBV19 and TRBJ1-3; D is unresolved. This receptor was obtained from a man between 70 and 80 years old with active COVID-19. The sequencing input was peripheral blood. In DNA, the CDR3 is TGTGCCAGTAGTATCGCCGGGGTTTTCGGAAACACCATATATTTT. Protein product: CASSIAGVFGNTIYF.